The T cell receptor (beta chain) described here comes from a study of CXCR3-negative and CXCR3-positive naive CD8 T cells. In regard to this clonotype: Its antigen is currently unknown.

Carrying UMI labels, the TRB cDNA libraries were prepared through 5' RACE. TCRdb reworked the 5' RACE reads into one entry per CDR3 protein, no DNA. This specimen shows about 66,000 distinct CDR3 sequences; the ten leading clones hold 3.5% to 5%. Study conclusions and caveats: Each naive subset displayed comparably high diversity, whereas memory CD8+ cells displayed much lower diversity. Hydrophobicity was higher for TRB CDR3s found in CXCR3-positive naive cells than in CXCR3-negative naive cells. Fresh PBMCs were used in most assays, and CXCR3 expression partially decreased after cryopreservation.

The authors gated naive CD8+ T cells as CD45RO-CCR7+CD27+CD95-. CDR3 size: 13 residues. In germline, CDR1 is SGHDN, CDR2 FVKESK. The sample taken for sequencing was naive CXCR3- CD8+ T cells from blood. Subset meaning: CD45RO-CCR7+CD27+CD95- naive CD8+ T cells lacking CXCR3 (TNR3-). The receptor's source is a human donor in good health. Some clones in this sample may be carry-over from other donors' samples. The chain recombines TRBV14 with TRBJ1-1. Here the CDR3 reads CASSLELNTEAFF.